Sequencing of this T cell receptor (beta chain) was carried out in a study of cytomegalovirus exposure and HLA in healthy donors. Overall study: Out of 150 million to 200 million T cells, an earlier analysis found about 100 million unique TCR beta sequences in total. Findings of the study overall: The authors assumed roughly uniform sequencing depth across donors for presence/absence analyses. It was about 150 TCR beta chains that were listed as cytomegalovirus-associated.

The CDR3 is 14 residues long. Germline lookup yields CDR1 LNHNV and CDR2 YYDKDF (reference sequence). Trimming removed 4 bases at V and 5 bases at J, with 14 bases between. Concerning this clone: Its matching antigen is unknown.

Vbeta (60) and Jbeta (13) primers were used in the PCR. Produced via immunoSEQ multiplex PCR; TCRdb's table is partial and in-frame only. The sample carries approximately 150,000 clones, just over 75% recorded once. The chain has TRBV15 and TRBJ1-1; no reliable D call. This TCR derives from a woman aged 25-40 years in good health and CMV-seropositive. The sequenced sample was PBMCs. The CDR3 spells CATSTWELPTEAFF. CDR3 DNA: TGTGCCACCAGCACATGGGAGTTACCAACTGAAGCTTTCTTT. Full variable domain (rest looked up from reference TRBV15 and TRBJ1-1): DAMVIQNPRYQVTQFGKPVTLSCSQTLNHNVMYWYQQKSSQAPKLLFHYYDKDFNNEADTPDNFQSRRPNTSFCFLDIRSPGLGDTAMYLCATSTWELPTEAFFGQGTRLTVV.